This is a list of T cell receptor beta chains from one sample in a study of PD-L1 blockade in urothelial cancer. Data came from immunoSEQ multiplex PCR; TCRdb stores just in-frame clones and leaves some out. The table has tens of thousands of clones, about 89% seen once. Source: PBMCs, taken around atezolizumab (anti-PD-L1) treatment. These receptors were taken from an elderly woman with urothelial cancer. The CDR3 runs from the conserved cysteine through the conserved F or W.

>TRBV4-2|TRBJ1-5
CASSLFSPLVDRGSNQPQHF
>TRBV28|TRBJ2-2
CASSNPGLAGGELFF
>TRBV25-1|TRBJ2-2
CASLRGAGGPGELFF
>TRBV27|TRBJ1-5
CASSFPDKGGNQPQHF
>TRBV5-6|TRBJ1-1
CASSLGGNTEAFF
>TRBV5-1|TRBJ2-2
CASSYRTSSGELFF
>TRBV19|TRBJ1-2
CASSVAGGGGYGYTF
>TRBV19|TRBJ2-2
CASSGPRTGGTGELFF
>TRBV5-8|TRBJ1-5
CASSLPITGSSNQPQHF
>TRBV5-1|TRBJ2-2
CASSLGRVHTGELFF
>TRBV4-2|TRBJ2-7
CASSQDWSARYEQYF
>TRBV9|TRBJ2-2
CASSDSPRGELFF
>TRBV19|TRBJ2-1
CASSMDSSGRYNEQFF
>TRBV5-5|TRBJ1-1
CASSLSEGGGDTEAFF
>TRBV11-2|TRBJ2-3
CASSLVTRVTDTQYF
>TRBV18|TRBJ1-2
CASSPAGYYGYTF
>TRBV5-1|TRBJ1-2
CASSPDRADGYTF
>TRBV7-2|TRBJ1-1
CASSFRDKNTEAFF
>TRBV5-1|TRBJ1-3
CASSPNRGALDTIYF
>TRBV5-5|TRBJ1-5
CASSLGQLNQPQHF
>TRBV27|TRBJ2-3
CASSLGRDGDTQYF
>TRBV4-2|TRBJ2-1
CASSQRHRGNNEQFF
>TRBV19|TRBJ1-2
CASSIRGQLYGYTF
>TRBV5-4|TRBJ2-1
CASSSRLAGFSEQFF
>TRBV5-1|TRBJ2-7
CASGGGSATYEQYF
>TRBV30|TRBJ1-1
CAWTRSGRNTEAFF
>TRBV19|TRBJ1-5
CASSTDRVNQPQHF
>TRBV5-4|TRBJ2-3
CASSLGEQDTQYF
>TRBV6-5|TRBJ1-4
CASASGGEKLFF
>TRBV6-1|TRBJ1-5
CASGHSNQPQHF
>TRBV10-3|TRBJ1-2
CAISVAWGTQFYGYTF
>TRBV6-5|TRBJ2-1
CASSSSSGSYNEQFF
>TRBV7-9|TRBJ2-7
CASTTIGGVGHEQYF
>TRBV7-9|TRBJ1-2
CASGAGGPPLGYTF